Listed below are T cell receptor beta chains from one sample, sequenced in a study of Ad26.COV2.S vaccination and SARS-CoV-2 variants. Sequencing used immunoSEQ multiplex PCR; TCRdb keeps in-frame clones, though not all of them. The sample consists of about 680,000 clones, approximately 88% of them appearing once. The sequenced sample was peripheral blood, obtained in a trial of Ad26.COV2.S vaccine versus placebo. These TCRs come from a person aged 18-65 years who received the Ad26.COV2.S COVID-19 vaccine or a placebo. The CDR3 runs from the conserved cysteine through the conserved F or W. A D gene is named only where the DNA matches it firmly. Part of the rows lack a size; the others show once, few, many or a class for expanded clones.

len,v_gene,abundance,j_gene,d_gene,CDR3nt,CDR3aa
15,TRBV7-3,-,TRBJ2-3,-,TGTGCCAGCAGCCCTGTCGGGGTCGGCACAGATACGCAGTATTTT,CASSPVGVGTDTQYF
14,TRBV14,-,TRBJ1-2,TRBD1,TGTGCCAGCAGCCGGGACAGGGATAACTATGGCTACACCTTC,CASSRDRDNYGYTF
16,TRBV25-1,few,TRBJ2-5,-,TGTGCCAGCAGTGGGACTCGGGACCCCTGGGAGAAGACCCAGTACTTC,CASSGTRDPWEKTQYF
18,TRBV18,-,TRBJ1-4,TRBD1,TGTGCCAGCTCACCAGTCAGGGGGTCCCGTACAACTAATGAAAAACTGTTTTTT,CASSPVRGSRTTNEKLFF
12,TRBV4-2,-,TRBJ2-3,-,TGTGCCAGCAGCCAAGTATCAGATACGCAGTATTTT,CASSQVSDTQYF
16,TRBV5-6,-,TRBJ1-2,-,TGTGCCAGCAGCTTCCCCAGCGGGGGAACCAAAGATGGCTACACCTTC,CASSFPSGGTKDGYTF
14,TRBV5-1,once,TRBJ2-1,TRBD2,TGCGCCAGCCGCCGGACTAGCGGGTTCAATGAGCAGTTCTTC,CASRRTSGFNEQFF
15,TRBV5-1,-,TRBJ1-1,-,TGCGCCAGCAGCTTGTTCGGCATCCAGAACACTGAAGCTTTCTTT,CASSLFGIQNTEAFF
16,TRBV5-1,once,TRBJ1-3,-,TGCGCCAGCAGCCCCCTCATGACAGTTCCCGGAAACACCATATATTTT,CASSPLMTVPGNTIYF
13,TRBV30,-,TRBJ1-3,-,TGTGCCTGGAGTGGGGGTTTTGGAAACACCATATATTTT,CAWSGGFGNTIYF
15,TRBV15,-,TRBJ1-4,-,TGTGCCACCACCGGGTGGGGGGATCCTAATGAAAAACTGTTTTTT,CATTGWGDPNEKLFF
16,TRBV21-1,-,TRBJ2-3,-,TGTGCCAGCAACCCTCCCGGGACAGGGCGAACAGATACGCAGTATTTT,CASNPPGTGRTDTQYF
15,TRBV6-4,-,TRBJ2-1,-,TGTGCCAGCAGTGACGGCTCAAGGGACTACAATGAGCAGTTCTTC,CASSDGSRDYNEQFF
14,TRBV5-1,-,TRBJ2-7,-,TGCGCCAGCAGCTTGGTGGGAGAGACCTACGAGCAGTACTTC,CASSLVGETYEQYF